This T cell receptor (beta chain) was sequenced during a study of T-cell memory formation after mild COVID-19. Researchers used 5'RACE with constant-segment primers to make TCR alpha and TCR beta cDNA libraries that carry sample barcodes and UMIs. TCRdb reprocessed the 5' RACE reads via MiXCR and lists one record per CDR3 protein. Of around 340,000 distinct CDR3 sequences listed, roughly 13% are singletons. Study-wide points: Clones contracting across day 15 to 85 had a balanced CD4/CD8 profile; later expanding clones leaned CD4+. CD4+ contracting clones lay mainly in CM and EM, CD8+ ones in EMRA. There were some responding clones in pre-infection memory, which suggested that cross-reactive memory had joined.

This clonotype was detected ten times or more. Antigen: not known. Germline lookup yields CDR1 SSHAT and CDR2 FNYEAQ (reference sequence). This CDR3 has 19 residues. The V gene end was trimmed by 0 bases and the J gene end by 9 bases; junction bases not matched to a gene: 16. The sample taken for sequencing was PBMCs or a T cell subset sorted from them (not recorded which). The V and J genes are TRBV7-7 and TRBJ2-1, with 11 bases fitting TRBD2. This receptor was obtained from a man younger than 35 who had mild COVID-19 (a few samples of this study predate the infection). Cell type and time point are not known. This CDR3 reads CASSLAPASGGTPYGEQFF. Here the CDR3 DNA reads TGTGCCAGCAGCTTAGCGCCGGCTAGCGGGGGGACGCCTTATGGTGAGCAGTTCTTC.